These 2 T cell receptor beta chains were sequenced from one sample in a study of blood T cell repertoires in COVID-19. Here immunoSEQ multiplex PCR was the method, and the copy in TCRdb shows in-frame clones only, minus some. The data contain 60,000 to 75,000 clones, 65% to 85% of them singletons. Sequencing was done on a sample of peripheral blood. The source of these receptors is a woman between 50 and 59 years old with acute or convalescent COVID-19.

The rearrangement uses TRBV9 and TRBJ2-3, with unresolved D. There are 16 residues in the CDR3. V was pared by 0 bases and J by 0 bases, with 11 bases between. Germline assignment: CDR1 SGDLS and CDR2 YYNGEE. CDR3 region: CASSVGPSISTDTQYF. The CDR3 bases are TGTGCCAGCAGCGTAGGCCCAAGCATAAGCACAGATACGCAGTATTTT.

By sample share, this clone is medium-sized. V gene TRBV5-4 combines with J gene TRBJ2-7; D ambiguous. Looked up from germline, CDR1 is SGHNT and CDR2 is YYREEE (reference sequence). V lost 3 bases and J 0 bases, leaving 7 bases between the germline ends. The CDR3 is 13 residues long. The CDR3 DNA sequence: TGTGCCAGCAGCTATCCGAGCTCCTACGAGCAGTACTTC. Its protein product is CASSYPSSYEQYF.